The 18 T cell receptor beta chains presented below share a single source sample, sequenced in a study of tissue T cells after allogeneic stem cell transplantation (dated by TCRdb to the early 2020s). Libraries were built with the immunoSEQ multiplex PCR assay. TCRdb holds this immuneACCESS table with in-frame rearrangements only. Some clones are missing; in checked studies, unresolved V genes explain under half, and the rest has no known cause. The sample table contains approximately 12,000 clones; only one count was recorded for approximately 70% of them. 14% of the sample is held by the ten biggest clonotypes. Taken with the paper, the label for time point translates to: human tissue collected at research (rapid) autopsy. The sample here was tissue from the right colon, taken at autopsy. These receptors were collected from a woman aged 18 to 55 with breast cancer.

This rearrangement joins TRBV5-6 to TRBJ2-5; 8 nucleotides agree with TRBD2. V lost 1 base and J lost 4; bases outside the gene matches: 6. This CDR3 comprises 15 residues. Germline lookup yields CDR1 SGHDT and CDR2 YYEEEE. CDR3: CASSLFSGSRETQYF. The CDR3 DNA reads TGTGCCAGCAGCTTGTTCAGCGGGAGTCGAGAGACCCAGTACTTC.

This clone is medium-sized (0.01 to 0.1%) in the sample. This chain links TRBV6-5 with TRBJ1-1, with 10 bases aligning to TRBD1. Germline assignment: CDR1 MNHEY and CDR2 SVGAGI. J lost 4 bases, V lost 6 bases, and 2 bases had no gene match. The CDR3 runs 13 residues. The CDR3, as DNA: TGTGCCAGCAGCTGGGACAGGGGCACTGAAGCTTTCTTT. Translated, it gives CASSWDRGTEAFF.

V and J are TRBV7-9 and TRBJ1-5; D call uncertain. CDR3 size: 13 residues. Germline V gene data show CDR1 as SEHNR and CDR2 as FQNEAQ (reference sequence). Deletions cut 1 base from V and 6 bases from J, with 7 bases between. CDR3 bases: TGTGCCAGCAGCTTAGTCGAGGGTCAGCCCCAGCATTTT. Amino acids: CASSLVEGQPQHF.

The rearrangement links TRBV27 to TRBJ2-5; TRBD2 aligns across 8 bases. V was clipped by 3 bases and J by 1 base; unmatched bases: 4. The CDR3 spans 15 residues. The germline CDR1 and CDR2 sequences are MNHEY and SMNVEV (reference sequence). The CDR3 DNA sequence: TGTGCCAGCAGTTTGCAGCGGGGGTCCCAAGAGACCCAGTACTTC. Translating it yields CASSLQRGSQETQYF.

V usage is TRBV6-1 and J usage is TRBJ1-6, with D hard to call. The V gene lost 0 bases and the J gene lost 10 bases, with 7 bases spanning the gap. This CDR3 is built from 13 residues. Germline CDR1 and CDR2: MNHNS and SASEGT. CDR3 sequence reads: CASSEAYGSPLHF. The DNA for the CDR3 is TGTGCCAGCAGTGAAGCGTATGGGTCACCCCTCCACTTT.

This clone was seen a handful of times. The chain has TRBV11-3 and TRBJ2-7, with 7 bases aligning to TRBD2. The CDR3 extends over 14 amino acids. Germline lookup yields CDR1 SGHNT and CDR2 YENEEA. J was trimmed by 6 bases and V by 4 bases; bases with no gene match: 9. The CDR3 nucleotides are TGTGCCAGCAGCTCCGGGGCGGGAGAAGGCGAGCAGTACTTC. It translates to CASSSGAGEGEQYF.

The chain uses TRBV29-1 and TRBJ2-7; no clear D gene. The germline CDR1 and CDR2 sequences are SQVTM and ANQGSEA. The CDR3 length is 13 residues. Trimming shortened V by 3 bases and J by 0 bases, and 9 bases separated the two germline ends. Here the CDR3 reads CSVEVESSYEQYF. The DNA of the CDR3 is TGCAGCGTTGAGGTAGAGAGCTCCTACGAGCAGTACTTC.

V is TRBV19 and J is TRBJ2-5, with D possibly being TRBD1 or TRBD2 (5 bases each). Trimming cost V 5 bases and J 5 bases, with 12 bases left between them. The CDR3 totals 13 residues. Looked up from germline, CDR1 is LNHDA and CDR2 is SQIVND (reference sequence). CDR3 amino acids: CASSVQGGETQYF. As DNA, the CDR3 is TGTGCCAGTAGTGTGCAGGGCGGGGAGACCCAGTACTTC.

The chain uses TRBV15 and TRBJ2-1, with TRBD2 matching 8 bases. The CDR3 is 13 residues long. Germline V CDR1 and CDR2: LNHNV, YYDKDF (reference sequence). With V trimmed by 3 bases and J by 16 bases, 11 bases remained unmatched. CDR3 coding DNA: TGTGCCACCAGCAGCTCCAGCGGGAGTGAAAAATTCTTC. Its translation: CATSSSSGSEKFF.

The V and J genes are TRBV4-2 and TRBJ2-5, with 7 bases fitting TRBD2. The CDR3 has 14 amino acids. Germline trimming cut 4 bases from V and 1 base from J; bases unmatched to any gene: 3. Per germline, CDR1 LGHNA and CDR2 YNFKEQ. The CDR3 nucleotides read TGTGCCAGCAGCCTTGGGACTACCCAAGAGACCCAGTACTTC. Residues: CASSLGTTQETQYF.

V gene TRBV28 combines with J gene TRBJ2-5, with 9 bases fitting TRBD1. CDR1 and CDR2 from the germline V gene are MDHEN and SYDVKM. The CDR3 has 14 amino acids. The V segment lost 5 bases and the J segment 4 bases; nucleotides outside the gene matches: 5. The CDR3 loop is CASSPRDRVETQYF. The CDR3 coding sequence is TGTGCCAGCAGTCCAAGGGACAGGGTAGAGACCCAGTACTTC.

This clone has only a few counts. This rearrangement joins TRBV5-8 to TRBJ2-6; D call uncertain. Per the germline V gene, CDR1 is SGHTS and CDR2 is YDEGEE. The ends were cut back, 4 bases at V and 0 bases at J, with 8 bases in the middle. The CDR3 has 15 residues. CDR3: CASSPDLSGANVLTF. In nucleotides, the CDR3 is TGTGCCAGCAGCCCGGACCTCTCTGGGGCCAACGTCCTGACTTTC.

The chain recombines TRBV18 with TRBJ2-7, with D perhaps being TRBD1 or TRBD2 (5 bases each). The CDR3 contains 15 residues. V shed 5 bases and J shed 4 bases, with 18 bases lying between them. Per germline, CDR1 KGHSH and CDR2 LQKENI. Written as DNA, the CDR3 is TGTGCCAGCTCATCCGGGACCGCCCTGGGGTACGAGCAGTACTTC. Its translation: CASSSGTALGYEQYF.

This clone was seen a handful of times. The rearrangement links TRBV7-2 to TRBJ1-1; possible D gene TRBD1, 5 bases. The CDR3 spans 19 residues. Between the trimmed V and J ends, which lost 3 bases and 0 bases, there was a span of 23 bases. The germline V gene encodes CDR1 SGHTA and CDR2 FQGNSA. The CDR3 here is CASSLGGGRTSIVNTEAFF. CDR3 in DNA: TGTGCCAGCAGCTTGGGGGGGGGTAGGACTTCGATTGTGAACACTGAAGCTTTCTTT. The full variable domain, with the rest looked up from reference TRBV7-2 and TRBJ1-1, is GAGVSQSPSNKVTEKGKDVELRCDPISGHTALYWYRQSLGQGLEFLIYFQGNSAPDKSGLPSDRFSAERTGGSVSTLTIQRTQQEDSAVYLCASSLGGGRTSIVNTEAFFGQGTRLTVV.

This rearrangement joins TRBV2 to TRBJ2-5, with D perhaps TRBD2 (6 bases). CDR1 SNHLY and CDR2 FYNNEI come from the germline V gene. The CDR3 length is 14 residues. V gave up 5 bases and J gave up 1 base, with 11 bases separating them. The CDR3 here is CASSIRRVQETQYF. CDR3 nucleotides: TGTGCCAGCAGTATTCGGAGGGTCCAAGAGACCCAGTACTTC.

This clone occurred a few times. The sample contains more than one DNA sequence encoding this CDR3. CDR3 nucleotides: TGTGCCTGGATAAGGAACACTGAAGCTTTCTTT. Encoded protein: CAWIRNTEAFF. V gene TRBV30 combines with J gene TRBJ1-1; D remains ambiguous. CDR1 GTSNPN and CDR2 SVGIG come from the germline V gene (reference sequence). This CDR3 region has 11 residues. The V and J ends lost 4 bases and 1 base respectively, with 4 bases between them.

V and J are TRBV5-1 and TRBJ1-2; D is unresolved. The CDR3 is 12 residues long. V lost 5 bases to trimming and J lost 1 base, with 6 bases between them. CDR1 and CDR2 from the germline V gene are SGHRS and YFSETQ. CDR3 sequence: CASSRSNYGYTF. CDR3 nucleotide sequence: TGCGCCAGCAGTCGGAGTAACTATGGCTACACCTTC. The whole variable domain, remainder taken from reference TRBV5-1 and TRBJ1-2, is KAGVTQTPRYLIKTRGQQVTLSCSPISGHRSVSWYQQTPGQGLQFLFEYFSETQRNKGNFPGRFSGRQFSNSRSEMNVSTLELGDSALYLCASSRSNYGYTFGSGTRLTVV.

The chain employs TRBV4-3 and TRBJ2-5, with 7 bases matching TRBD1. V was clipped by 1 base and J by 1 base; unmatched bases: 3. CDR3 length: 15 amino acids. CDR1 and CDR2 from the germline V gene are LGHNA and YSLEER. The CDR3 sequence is CASSQGDSLQETQYF. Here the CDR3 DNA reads TGCGCCAGCAGCCAAGGGGACAGCCTCCAAGAGACCCAGTACTTC.